This TCR beta chain was retrieved from a study of T cells in Graves' hyperthyroidism and ophthalmopathy. Study results and caveats: Within blood appeared most thyroid clonotypes that had expanded above 0.001.

Stable Graves' hyperthyroidism meant no ophthalmopathy progression within 18 months. Each diagnosis drew on symptoms, thyroxine, TRAb, thyroid ultrasound and orbital computed tomography findings. The PBMCs had their origin in 7.5 to 10 ml of fresh peripheral blood. This clonotype was detected ten times or more. Its antigen is currently unknown. RNA transcripts yielded amplified TCR beta CDR3 regions. Initially, a first-round RT-PCR of the TCR CDR3 employed the HTBI primer set. One entry per CDR3 protein, called by TCRdb with MiXCR from the multiplex PCR reads. The top ten hold 3% to 4.5% of the sample, which has around 620,000 distinct CDR3 sequences, roughly 15% seen once. Deletions cut 4 bases from V and 6 bases from J, with 13 bases between. Germline V gene lookup returns CDR1 SGHTA and CDR2 FQGTGA. The CDR3 has 15 amino acids.

Sequenced sample: blood. This rearrangement joins TRBV7-3 to TRBJ1-6, with D possibly matching TRBD1 (6 bases). The TCR originated in a woman between 25 and 40 years old with Graves' hyperthyroidism. The CDR3 sequence is CASSSQGQINSPLHF. In nucleotides, the CDR3 is TGTGCCAGCAGCTCCCAGGGGCAAATTAATTCACCCCTCCACTTT.